This section outlines one T cell receptor beta chain sequence together with its context. What it binds is unknown. An expansion of CD8+CD57+ cells by flow cytometry had been shown in patients chosen for sequencing. The CDR3 extends over 19 amino acids. From germline, CDR1 is SGHVS and CDR2 FNYEAQ. V gave up 1 base and J gave up 7 bases; unmatched junction bases: 15. These data belong to a study of CD8+CD57+ T cells in acquired aplastic anemia. The study, taken as a whole, reports: Patients and controls had in common twenty-nine CD8+ CDR3 sequences.

TCR beta VDJ and CDR3 profiles were obtained from a genomic DNA template. TCRdb reprocessed the reads via MiXCR and lists one record per CDR3 protein. The sample shows about 180,000 distinct CDR3 sequences, 47% of them seen only once. Material: sorted CD4+, CD8+, or CD8+CD57+ T cells (not recorded which) from PBMCs. The J gene is TRBJ2-7, the V gene TRBV7-6; 14 bases are a match to TRBD2. The source is a human donor with aplastic anemia. In nucleotides, the CDR3 is TGTGCCAGCAGCTTAGTGTCCCTCCGACTAGCGGGGGGGAGCAAGGAGCAGTACTTC. The encoded protein is CASSLVSLRLAGGSKEQYF.